The 22 T cell receptor beta chains presented below share a single source sample, sequenced in a study of blood T cell repertoires in COVID-19. Libraries were prepared by immunoSEQ multiplex PCR; TCRdb keeps only in-frame clonotypes and omits some of them. The sample gives a few hundred thousand clones, roughly 88% of which show up once; over 1% is in the top ten. Sequencing was carried out using PBMCs or T cells enriched from blood (not recorded which). These receptors came from a woman aged 40 to 50 with acute COVID-19.

This rearrangement joins TRBV19 to TRBJ2-1; tentatively, D is TRBD1 (5 bases). Germline-derived CDR1 and CDR2 are LNHDA and SQIVND (reference sequence). V lost 4 bases and J 8 bases, leaving 12 bases between the germline ends. This CDR3 is built from 13 residues. CDR3 nucleotide sequence: TGTGCCAGTAGTACGCAGGGTGGGGATGAGCAGTTCTTC. It is translated as CASSTQGGDEQFF.

The rearrangement uses TRBV5-1 and TRBJ2-7, with TRBD2 matching over 7 bases. The CDR3 runs 15 residues. V was clipped by 2 bases and J by 1 base; unmatched bases: 6. Germline CDR1 is SGHRS and CDR2 is YFSETQ. CDR3: CASSFRNSGSYEQYF. The DNA of the CDR3 is TGCGCCAGCAGCTTTCGGAATAGCGGGTCCTACGAGCAGTACTTC.

This clone was picked up one time. This clone may be a read error of a much larger clone one base away. The chain uses TRBV12-3 or TRBV12-4 and TRBJ2-3, with 7 nucleotides matching TRBD1. V dropped 2 bases and J dropped 4; count of bases not matched to a gene: 0. CDR3 length: 13 amino acids. The CDR3 DNA reads as TGTGCCAGCAGTTTACAGGGGGCAGATACGCAGTATTTT. Translation gives CASSLQGADTQYF.

This clone was seen a few times. This chain connects TRBV18 to TRBJ2-1; 7 bases align to TRBD1. The CDR3 is made up of 14 amino acids. Germline loops: CDR1 KGHSH, CDR2 LQKENI. V trimming: 1 base; J trimming: 8 bases; junction bases outside the gene matches: 5. The CDR3 sequence: CASSPLGTAHEQFF. The CDR3 nucleotides are TGTGCCAGCTCACCACTTGGGACAGCCCATGAGCAGTTCTTC.

The genes are TRBV23-1 and TRBJ2-1; 11 bases align to TRBD2. TRBV23-1 is recorded as an ORF, its role being uncertain. The CDR3 sequence is 18 residues long. Trimming took 3 bases from V and 1 from J; bases not matched to a gene: 8. CDR3 region: CASSQSGGLAASYNEQFF. The DNA for the CDR3 is TGCGCCAGCAGTCAGAGCGGGGGACTAGCGGCATCCTACAATGAGCAGTTCTTC.

This chain links TRBV5-5 with TRBJ2-7; TRBD1 might be the D (6 bases). The V end was cut by 2 bases, the J end by 2 bases, with 14 bases between. Germline V gives CDR1 SGHKS, CDR2 YYEKEE (reference sequence). The CDR3 has 15 residues. As DNA, the CDR3 is TGTGCCAGCAGCTTACAGGGTACCCAAACCTACGAGCAGTACTTC. This gives the protein CASSLQGTQTYEQYF.

The rearrangement joins TRBV6-5 to TRBJ1-1; no clear D gene. The length of the CDR3 is 15 residues. Trimming left V 6 bases short and J 4 bases short, with 18 bases between. In germline, CDR1 is MNHEY, CDR2 SVGAGI. In nucleotides, the CDR3 is TGTGCCAGCAGACTTACCCGGGAGGGCATCACTGAAGCTTTCTTT. Translated: CASRLTREGITEAFF.

The J gene is TRBJ2-3, the V gene TRBV14; possibly TRBD2 for D (6 bases). This CDR3 is built from 15 residues. Germline values: CDR1 SGHDN, CDR2 FVKESK. V lost 0 bases to trimming and J lost 1 base, with 8 bases between them. The CDR3 DNA sequence: TGTGCCAGCAGCCAAGAATGGGGGGGCACAGATACGCAGTATTTT. It translates to CASSQEWGGTDTQYF.

This rearrangement joins TRBV19 to TRBJ1-4; a weak D match, TRBD1 (5 bases). The CDR3 covers 20 residues. Germline assignment: CDR1 LNHDA and CDR2 SQIVND (reference sequence). The V end was cut by 5 bases, the J end by 0 bases, with 25 bases between. CDR3 sequence reads: CASSSRLRGRVLPTNEKLFF. The CDR3 DNA reads TGTGCCAGTAGTTCCCGGTTAAGGGGCAGGGTTCTCCCAACTAATGAAAAACTGTTTTTT.

The rearrangement uses TRBV28 and TRBJ1-4; D might be TRBD1 (5 bases). The CDR3 runs to 21 residues. Per the germline V gene, CDR1 is MDHEN and CDR2 is SYDVKM. With 1 base removed from V and 3 bases from J, the gap between germline ends came to 27 bases. The DNA for the CDR3 is TGTGCCAGCAGTTTATCAATAGGAGGGACTGGGTCTGGGGGATCTAATGAAAAACTGTTTTTT. Translating gives CASSLSIGGTGSGGSNEKLFF.

A single count supports this clone. This rearrangement joins TRBV28 to TRBJ2-3; TRBD2 matches 9 bases. Per the germline V gene, CDR1 is MDHEN and CDR2 is SYDVKM. The CDR3 loop spans 16 amino acids. Trimming cost V 2 bases and J 3 bases; bases outside gene matches: 6. CDR3 nucleotide sequence: TGTGCCAGCAGTTTACGACTAGCGGTTACTACAGATACGCAGTATTTT. It encodes CASSLRLAVTTDTQYF.

The rearrangement joins TRBV5-5 to TRBJ1-1; D is ambiguous. The CDR3 has 13 residues. Germline loops: CDR1 SGHKS, CDR2 YYEKEE (reference sequence). Trimming took 4 bases from V and 4 from J, leaving 11 bases between them. In DNA, the CDR3 is TGTGCCAGCAGCATGAGTTTCGCCACTGAAGCTTTCTTT. Its protein product is CASSMSFATEAFF.

This chain joins TRBV6-5 and TRBJ1-1; no reliable D call. The CDR3 runs to 14 residues. V was clipped by 4 bases and J by 4 bases, with 13 bases between them. CDR1 and CDR2 from the germline V gene are MNHEY and SVGAGI. Here the CDR3 DNA reads TGTGCCAGCAGTTGGCGGGCGTTCGGCACTGAAGCTTTCTTT. It codes for CASSWRAFGTEAFF.

The table lists this clone with a count of one. J is TRBJ1-2 and V is TRBV18; D gene uncertain. With 2 bases removed from V and 6 bases from J, the gap between germline ends came to 7 bases. CDR3 length equals 12 residues. Germline CDR1 is KGHSH and CDR2 is LQKENI. DNA of the CDR3: TGTGCCAGCTCACCAACTTACGATGGCTACACCTTC. Protein sequence: CASSPTYDGYTF.

This chain uses TRBV19 with TRBJ2-1; 7 bases match TRBD1. Germline CDR1 reads LNHDA; CDR2 reads SQIVND (reference sequence). Unmatched junction bases numbered 23, after V lost 7 bases and J lost 5 bases. The CDR3 totals 19 residues. The CDR3 reads CASTPLQGLSYTPNNEQFF. CDR3 sequence (DNA): TGTGCCAGTACCCCTTTACAGGGGTTAAGCTACACACCCAACAATGAGCAGTTCTTC.

This chain uses TRBV19 with TRBJ1-3; a weak D match, TRBD1 (5 bases). V gave up 1 base and J gave up 9 bases, with 16 bases separating them. The CDR3 contains 15 residues. Looked up from germline, CDR1 is LNHDA and CDR2 is SQIVND (reference sequence). The CDR3 region is CASSIVGTGGATIYF. The DNA for the CDR3 is TGTGCCAGTAGTATAGTCGGCACCGGAGGGGCCACCATATATTTT.

The chain combines TRBV14 with TRBJ1-2; TRBD1 aligns across 11 bases. This CDR3 region has 16 residues. Trimming removed 1 base from V and 2 bases from J; junction bases left unmatched: 3. Germline CDR1 is SGHDN and CDR2 is FVKESK. CDR3 nucleotides: TGTGCCAGCAGCCAAGGGACAGGGGGCTGGAACTATGGCTACACCTTC. The encoded protein is CASSQGTGGWNYGYTF. The full variable domain, its missing parts supplied by reference TRBV14 and TRBJ1-2, is EAGVTQFPSHSVIEKGQTVTLRCDPISGHDNLYWYRRVMGKEIKFLLHFVKESKQDESGMPNNRFLAERTGGTYSTLKVQPAELEDSGVYFCASSQGTGGWNYGYTFGSGTRLTVV.

The rearrangement joins TRBV19 to TRBJ2-1; D perhaps matches TRBD2 (6 bases). The CDR3 totals 16 residues. Germline V gives CDR1 LNHDA, CDR2 SQIVND (reference sequence). Trimming removed 5 bases at V and 1 base at J, with 15 bases between. DNA of the CDR3: TGTGCCAGTAGTGGTATGTGGGCGGGGTCCTACAATGAGCAGTTCTTC. Translating gives CASSGMWAGSYNEQFF. Based on the CDR3 plus reference TRBV19 and TRBJ2-1, the full variable domain is DGGITQSPKYLFRKEGQNVTLSCEQNLNHDAMYWYRQDPGQGLRLIYYSQIVNDFQKGDIAEGYSVSREKKESFPLTVTSAQKNPTAFYLCASSGMWAGSYNEQFFGPGTRLTVL.

There are a few counts of this clone. This chain uses TRBV7-9 with TRBJ1-6; 7 nucleotides align to TRBD1. The CDR3 contains 15 residues. Per the germline V gene, CDR1 is SEHNR and CDR2 is FQNEAQ (reference sequence). With 0 bases clipped from V and 7 bases from J, the junction kept 3 bases outside the gene matches. The CDR3 loop is CASSLADRANSPLHF. DNA for the CDR3: TGTGCCAGCAGCTTAGCTGACAGGGCCAATTCACCCCTCCACTTT.

The rearrangement joins TRBV28 to TRBJ1-2, with 9 bases that match TRBD1. The CDR3 extends over 14 amino acids. Germline V lookup: CDR1 MDHEN, CDR2 SYDVKM. V lost 6 bases to trimming and J lost 4 bases; unmatched junction nucleotides: 6. CDR3 protein: CASRLLGQGYGYTF. The CDR3 region has the DNA TGTGCCAGCAGACTCTTGGGACAGGGCTATGGCTACACCTTC.

This chain uses TRBV5-1 with TRBJ2-7, with 11 bases lining up with TRBD2. V dropped 4 bases and J dropped 2; count of bases not matched to a gene: 5. The CDR3 loop spans 15 amino acids. Per germline, CDR1 SGHRS and CDR2 YFSETQ. The CDR3: CASSEIAGGPYEQYF. The CDR3, as DNA: TGCGCCAGCAGCGAAATAGCGGGAGGGCCCTACGAGCAGTACTTC.

This rearrangement joins TRBV15 to TRBJ2-5; D remains ambiguous. This CDR3 has 13 residues. The V gene lost 5 bases and the J gene lost 2 bases, with 9 bases spanning the gap. Germline CDR1 and CDR2: LNHNV and YYDKDF (reference sequence). CDR3 sequence reads: CATSSPQQETQYF. DNA for the CDR3: TGTGCCACCAGCTCCCCACAACAAGAGACCCAGTACTTC.